These 30 T cell receptor beta chains were sequenced from one sample in a study of shared clonotypes between healthy human individuals. Produced via immunoSEQ multiplex PCR; TCRdb's table is partial and in-frame only. The table includes approximately 1.1 million clones, approximately 78% detected once. The source material was memory CD4+ T cells from PBMCs. Stated subset: CD45RA-negative fraction. These receptors were taken from a man aged 18 to 30 in good health. Some clones in this sample may be carry-over from other donors' samples.

The rearrangement uses TRBV7-3 and TRBJ2-1; 12 bases are a match to TRBD2. After removal of 1 base from V and 9 bases from J, the junction contained 7 bases not matched to a gene. The germline V gene has CDR1 SGHTA and CDR2 FQGTGA. CDR3 length equals 16 residues. The CDR3 sequence: CASSLNRLAGDGEQFF. The CDR3, as DNA: TGTGCCAGCAGCTTAAACCGACTAGCGGGAGATGGTGAGCAGTTCTTC.

This clone occurred a few times. The chain joins TRBV18 to TRBJ2-1; the D gene is possibly TRBD2 (6 bases). Germline V lookup: CDR1 KGHSH, CDR2 LQKENI. The CDR3 consists of 13 residues. V was pared by 4 bases and J by 5 bases, with 9 bases between. For the CDR3, the DNA is TGTGCCAGCTCACAGGGACTCAACAATGAGCAGTTCTTC. Amino acid sequence: CASSQGLNNEQFF.

J is TRBJ2-3 and V is TRBV19; TRBD2 is a possible D gene (5 bases). Trimming cost V 10 bases and J 5 bases, with 22 bases left between them. The CDR3 contains 15 residues. Germline values: CDR1 LNHDA, CDR2 SQIVND (reference sequence). The CDR3 DNA reads as TGTGCCACTACGCGGGCTAGCCTCGGGGAAGATACGCAGTATTTT. Its translation: CATTRASLGEDTQYF.

The chain joins TRBV28 to TRBJ1-6; D remains ambiguous. CDR1 and CDR2 (germline): MDHEN, SYDVKM. The CDR3 is 13 amino acids. V was pared by 7 bases and J by 8 bases, with 12 bases between. The CDR3 here is CASTFVVDSPLHF. CDR3 DNA: TGTGCCAGCACCTTCGTGGTAGATTCACCCCTCCACTTT. Full variable domain (missing parts from reference TRBV28 and TRBJ1-6): DVKVTQSSRYLVKRTGEKVFLECVQDMDHENMFWYRQDPGLGLRLIYFSYDVKMKEKGDIPEGYSVSREKKERFSLILESASTNQTSMYLCASTFVVDSPLHFGNGTRLTVT.

The V call is TRBV30, the J call TRBJ2-6; D is unresolved. V lost 7 bases and J lost 4, with 11 bases in between. CDR1 and CDR2 from the germline V gene are GTSNPN and SVGIG (reference sequence). The CDR3 covers 13 residues. CDR3 loop: CAFRQAGANVLTF. In DNA form, the CDR3 reads TGTGCCTTCCGGCAGGCCGGGGCCAACGTCCTGACTTTC.

The rearrangement uses TRBV7-3 and TRBJ2-5; no clear D. CDR1 and CDR2 (germline): SGHTA, FQGTGA. The CDR3 length is 14 residues. Between the trimmed V and J ends, which lost 5 bases and 2 bases, there was a span of 12 bases. CDR3 DNA sequence: TGTGCCAGCAGCCGAGGCGGAGCTCAAGAGACCCAGTACTTC. Its translation is CASSRGGAQETQYF.

Of note for this clone: Other DNA sequences in this specimen translate into the identical CDR3. The V gene is TRBV15, the J gene TRBJ2-7; 7 bases match TRBD2. Germline V gene lookup returns CDR1 LNHNV and CDR2 YYDKDF (reference sequence). The CDR3 is 14 residues long. V shed 0 bases, J shed 3 bases, and the junction held 2 bases outside the gene matches. As DNA, the CDR3 is TGTGCCACCAGCAGAGAGGGGAGGGTCTACGAGCAGTACTTC. Translated, it gives CATSREGRVYEQYF.

CDR3 in DNA: TGTGCCAGCAGCTCCCAACAGGGAGCGAACACTGAAGCTTTCTTT. As protein: CASSSQQGANTEAFF. This rearrangement joins TRBV7-2 to TRBJ1-1, with D possibly matching TRBD1 (6 bases). The V gene's germline CDR1 is SGHTA and CDR2 FQGNSA. Trimming cost V 4 bases and J 1 base, with 13 bases left between them. The CDR3 has 15 amino acids.

The V gene is TRBV5-1, the J gene TRBJ1-4; D call uncertain. Germline CDR1 SGHRS, CDR2 YFSETQ. The CDR3 contains 15 residues. The V end was cut by 2 bases, the J end by 8 bases, with 16 bases between. The CDR3 region has the DNA TGCGCCAGCAGCTTCAATTACCTTGGGAAGGAAAAACTGTTTTTT. This gives the protein CASSFNYLGKEKLFF.

This clone was recorded many times. The V and J genes are TRBV10-3 and TRBJ2-5; 7 nucleotides match TRBD2. CDR1 ENHRY and CDR2 SYGVKD come from the germline V gene. V lost 6 bases, J lost 3 bases, and 13 bases stayed unmatched. This CDR3 is built from 16 residues. The DNA of the CDR3 is TGTGCCATCAGGAAGAGTCCTTCTAGCGGAGAAGAGACCCAGTACTTC. The encoded protein is CAIRKSPSSGEETQYF.

The DNA for the CDR3 is TGTGCCAGCAGGACAGCGGGGACTAATGAAAAACTGTTTTTT. This translates into CASRTAGTNEKLFF. V usage is TRBV7-9 and J usage is TRBJ1-4, with D perhaps matching TRBD1 (5 bases). The CDR3 length is 14 residues. Germline CDR1 and CDR2: SEHNR and FQNEAQ (reference sequence). V was pared by 6 bases and J by 2 bases, with 10 bases between.

This clone showed up just a few times. The chain recombines TRBV28 with TRBJ1-2; maybe TRBD1 (5 bases). CDR3 length: 14 residues. The V end was cut by 2 bases, the J end by 11 bases, with 18 bases between. The germline gives CDR1 MDHEN, CDR2 SYDVKM. CDR3 sequence: CASSLPGPPLGYTF. In DNA form, the CDR3 reads TGTGCCAGCAGTTTACCGGGACCACCGCTGGGTTACACCTTC.

The chain has TRBV28 and TRBJ2-7, with D perhaps TRBD2 (6 bases). Per the germline V gene, CDR1 is MDHEN and CDR2 is SYDVKM. The CDR3 extends over 16 amino acids. Trimming shortened V by 3 bases and J by 0 bases, and 15 bases separated the two germline ends. This chain's CDR3 is CASSFLGLGSSYEQYF. The CDR3 DNA reads TGTGCCAGCAGTTTCCTGGGACTGGGGAGCTCCTACGAGCAGTACTTC. Full variable domain (remainder filled in from reference TRBV28 and TRBJ2-7): DVKVTQSSRYLVKRTGEKVFLECVQDMDHENMFWYRQDPGLGLRLIYFSYDVKMKEKGDIPEGYSVSREKKERFSLILESASTNQTSMYLCASSFLGLGSSYEQYFGPGTRLTVT.

This sequence joins TRBV5-1 and TRBJ1-1; D not resolved. The CDR3 runs to 13 residues. The germline gives CDR1 SGHRS, CDR2 YFSETQ. Trimming cost V 0 bases and J 6 bases, with 9 bases left between them. CDR3 amino acids: CASSLAPTAEAFF. CDR3 coding DNA: TGCGCCAGCAGCTTGGCCCCAACGGCTGAAGCTTTCTTT.

The V gene is TRBV7-2, the J gene TRBJ1-2; 8 bases agree with TRBD1. CDR1 is SGHTA, CDR2 FQGNSA, per germline. The CDR3 extends over 17 amino acids. With V trimmed by 3 bases and J by 5 bases, 14 bases remained unmatched. CDR3 amino acids: CASSFPPGQEISYGYTF. CDR3 DNA: TGTGCCAGCAGCTTCCCACCGGGACAGGAGATAAGTTATGGCTACACCTTC.

This sequence joins TRBV7-2 and TRBJ1-5, with 10 bases identical to TRBD1. Trimming cost V 6 bases and J 7 bases; bases outside gene matches: 12. This CDR3 spans 16 amino acids. The germline CDR1 and CDR2 sequences are SGHTA and FQGNSA. The CDR3 reads CASSSNRDRGRQPQHF. In DNA, the CDR3 is TGTGCCAGCAGTTCGAACCGGGACAGGGGACGGCAGCCCCAGCATTTT.

The chain employs TRBV27 and TRBJ2-5; TRBD2 aligns across 15 bases. After removal of 3 bases from V and 4 bases from J, the junction contained 3 bases not matched to a gene. Germline CDR1 reads MNHEY; CDR2 reads SMNVEV (reference sequence). The CDR3 sequence is 16 residues long. This CDR3 reads CASSLGLAGGLETQYF. CDR3 nucleotide sequence: TGTGCCAGCAGTTTGGGACTAGCGGGAGGATTAGAGACCCAGTACTTC.

The chain links TRBV7-9 to TRBJ2-5; D is unclear. CDR3 length equals 15 residues. The ends were cut back, 2 bases at V and 2 bases at J, with 12 bases in the middle. CDR1 and CDR2 from the germline V gene are SEHNR and FQNEAQ (reference sequence). The chain's CDR3 is CASSLPLGVQETQYF. The CDR3 nucleotides are TGTGCCAGCAGCTTACCTCTTGGGGTTCAAGAGACCCAGTACTTC.

CDR3 loop: CASSQDWQGYSGYTF. The CDR3 nucleotides are TGCGCCAGCAGCCAAGACTGGCAGGGGTATTCTGGCTACACCTTC. The chain has TRBV4-3 and TRBJ1-2, with a possible D match to TRBD1 (6 bases). Germline V gene data show CDR1 as LGHNA and CDR2 as YSLEER. The CDR3 length is 15 residues. Trimming cost V 0 bases and J 7 bases, with 15 bases left between them.

This chain's CDR3 is CATSRGDSNSGNTIYF. Written as DNA, the CDR3 is TGTGCCACCAGCAGGGGAGACAGCAACTCTGGAAACACCATATATTTT. The chain combines TRBV15 with TRBJ1-3; D may be TRBD1 (5 bases). V gave up 3 bases and J gave up 0 bases, with 12 bases separating them. Germline V gene sequence: CDR1 LNHNV, CDR2 YYDKDF (reference sequence). The CDR3 has 16 residues.

The chain combines TRBV10-3 with TRBJ1-2; 8 nucleotides line up with TRBD1. V lost 3 bases, J lost 4 bases, and 7 bases stayed unmatched. Germline CDR1 and CDR2: ENHRY and SYGVKD. The CDR3 loop spans 15 amino acids. CDR3: CAISDQGAVGYGYTF. For the CDR3, the DNA is TGTGCCATCAGTGACCAGGGGGCGGTGGGCTATGGCTACACCTTC.

This clone was detected once. V usage is TRBV27 and J usage is TRBJ1-5, with D perhaps TRBD1 (5 bases). Trimming removed 9 bases from V and 5 bases from J, with 11 bases in between. CDR3 length equals 12 residues. Germline loops: CDR1 MNHEY, CDR2 SMNVEV (reference sequence). CDR3 DNA: TGTGCCAGTTGGGACGGAGATCAGCCCCAGCATTTT. Translated, it gives CASWDGDQPQHF.

This clone appeared once. The J gene is TRBJ2-7, the V gene TRBV28; D remains ambiguous. The V and J ends lost 7 bases and 7 bases respectively, with 17 bases between them. The germline CDR1 and CDR2 sequences are MDHEN and SYDVKM. The CDR3 is made up of 13 amino acids. Here the CDR3 DNA reads TGTGCCAGCAAGGTCGTGGCTGGCCGGGAGCAGTACTTC. It yields the protein CASKVVAGREQYF.

This sequence joins TRBV2 and TRBJ1-1, with D hard to call. This CDR3 contains 11 residues. The V end lost 2 bases, the J end lost 6 bases, and 4 bases lay between the germline ends. Per germline, CDR1 SNHLY and CDR2 FYNNEI. CDR3 in DNA: TGTGCCAGCAGTGAATTCCCTGAAGCTTTCTTT. Protein product: CASSEFPEAFF.

This clone was observed once. The chain is built from TRBV5-1 and TRBJ2-2, with 10 bases matching TRBD2. With 0 bases clipped from V and 6 bases from J, the junction kept 5 bases outside the gene matches. The CDR3 extends over 16 amino acids. Germline lookup yields CDR1 SGHRS and CDR2 YFSETQ. CDR3 in DNA: TGCGCCAGCAGCTTGGAGGGGACTAGCGATGCCGGGGAGCTGTTTTTT. Protein product: CASSLEGTSDAGELFF.

This chain joins TRBV29-1 and TRBJ2-7; perhaps TRBD1 as D (6 bases). V was pared by 8 bases and J by 10 bases, with 21 bases between. CDR1 is SQVTM, CDR2 ANQGSEA, per germline. The CDR3 has 12 residues. This CDR3 is CSLSSGDNIQYF. Written as DNA, the CDR3 is TGCAGCTTAAGTAGTGGGGACAACATACAGTACTTC.

This clone was detected a few times. Within the sample, other DNA sequences also encode this same CDR3. This sequence joins TRBV7-2 and TRBJ1-1; D gene unclear. The CDR3 extends over 12 amino acids. The germline V and J ends were trimmed by 3 bases and 5 bases, with 7 bases remaining between them. CDR1 and CDR2 (germline): SGHTA, FQGNSA. CDR3 DNA: TGTGCCAGCAGCTTGAGGGAGACTGAAGCTTTCTTT. It is translated as CASSLRETEAFF.

CDR3 DNA: TGTGCCAGCAGCTTAGTTCAGAACACGCAGTATTTT. Amino acids: CASSLVQNTQYF. V and J are TRBV7-2 and TRBJ2-3; D is uncertain. V was cut by 1 base and J by 9 bases, with 8 bases left in between. The CDR3 totals 12 residues. CDR1 SGHTA and CDR2 FQGNSA come from the germline V gene.

The V and J genes are TRBV9 and TRBJ2-5, with D possibly being TRBD2 (6 bases). The CDR3 sequence is 14 residues long. The V gene's germline CDR1 is SGDLS and CDR2 YYNGEE. Trimming cost V 2 bases and J 3 bases, with 11 bases left between them. The CDR3 here is CASSVGGREETQYF. CDR3 DNA sequence: TGTGCCAGCAGCGTCGGGGGACGGGAAGAGACCCAGTACTTC.

This chain links TRBV14 with TRBJ2-3; TRBD1 agrees at 10 bases. V gave up 5 bases and J gave up 5 bases; unmatched junction bases: 7. The CDR3 runs 15 residues. Germline lookup yields CDR1 SGHDN and CDR2 FVKESK. This chain's CDR3 is CASSIRDRGGDTQYF. The CDR3 bases are TGTGCCAGCAGCATCCGGGACAGGGGAGGAGATACGCAGTATTTT.